This T cell receptor (beta chain) was identified in a study of T cell repertoires in cytomegalovirus infection. On the study more broadly: CMV infection plus the matching HLA type was flagged by public TCR beta signatures.

Study outcomes and limitations: Summed public TCR beta family frequency identified CMV carriers bearing the relevant HLA.

The CDR3 covers 15 residues. V lost 7 bases and J lost 2, with 16 bases in between. TCRdb ran MiXCR on the reads and lists one entry per CDR3 protein. The profile shows approximately 910,000 distinct CDR3 sequences, roughly a third of them singletons. In its sample, this clonotype was seen many times. Its antigen is currently unknown. Material: cultured CD8+ T cells from PBMCs, obtained from culture after CMV antigen stimulation. This clonotype was sampled from a human donor in good health (CMV status not recorded). Some clones in this sample may be carry-over from other donors' samples. The chain combines TRBV12-3 or TRBV12-4 with TRBJ2-3; possible D gene TRBD1, 5 bases. CDR3 nucleotides: TGTGCCAGCACCGATAGGGGCAAGTACACAGATACGCAGTATTTT. It codes for CASTDRGKYTDTQYF.